The 17 T cell receptor beta chains reported below all come from one sample, sequenced in a study of cytomegalovirus exposure and HLA in healthy donors (dated by TCRdb to the late 2010s). To prepare the library, the immunoSEQ multiplex PCR assay was applied. The multiplex PCR relied on a mix of 60 forward primers for TCR Vbeta segments and 13 reverse primers for TCR Jbeta segments. The source is immuneACCESS, and TCRdb retained only in-frame sequences with V and J called. Part of the clones is not carried over; for the studies checked, unresolved V genes explain less than half of this, and the remainder is unexplained. This sample holds approximately 61,000 clones; over 70% were observed only once. The top ten hold approximately 50% of the sample. Sequenced material: PBMCs. Every receptor here comes from a man aged 45-65 years in good health and CMV-seropositive.

Note on this clone: This is likely an artifact of a read error, given a far larger clone one base away. The chain joins TRBV6-5 to TRBJ1-1; D is possibly TRBD1 (6 bases). V was clipped by 4 bases and J by 1 base, with 13 bases between them. CDR1 is MNHEY and CDR2 is SVGAGI in the germline V gene. This CDR3 comprises 15 residues. The CDR3 region has the DNA TGTGCCAGCAGTTCCTCGGCAGGGGCGAACACTGAAGCTTTCTTT. Residues: CASSSSAGANTEAFF.

The rearrangement links TRBV5-1 to TRBJ1-4; a weak D match, TRBD1 (6 bases). This CDR3 is built from 20 residues. The ends were cut back, 3 bases at V and 0 bases at J, with 24 bases in the middle. From germline, CDR1 is SGHRS and CDR2 YFSETQ. The CDR3 loop reads CASSSIPWFGQPSTNEKLFF. The DNA for the CDR3 is TGCGCCAGCAGCTCAATCCCCTGGTTCGGACAGCCTTCAACTAATGAAAAACTGTTTTTT.

The chain employs TRBV7-9 and TRBJ1-4; D is undetermined. CDR1 and CDR2 from the germline V gene are SEHNR and FQNEAQ (reference sequence). Trimming removed 5 bases at V and 7 bases at J, with 11 bases between. This CDR3 contains 13 residues. This chain's CDR3 is CASSAYSSEKLFF. In DNA, the CDR3 is TGTGCCAGCAGCGCATATTCCAGTGAAAAACTGTTTTTT.

The CDR3 sequence: CASSSDYEPNIQYF. The CDR3 DNA reads as TGTGCCAGCAGCAGCGATTATGAGCCAAACATTCAGTACTTC. The V call is TRBV7-9, the J call TRBJ2-4; no firm D call. This CDR3 has 14 residues. Germline V gene lookup returns CDR1 SEHNR and CDR2 FQNEAQ (reference sequence). V was clipped by 5 bases and J by 6 bases, with 14 bases between them.

The chain has TRBV19 and TRBJ2-2, with 7 bases lining up with TRBD1. Germline CDR1 reads LNHDA; CDR2 reads SQIVND (reference sequence). CDR3 length: 15 residues. V was pared by 3 bases and J by 4 bases, with 5 bases of the junction left unmatched. CDR3 in DNA: TGTGCCAGTAGTATTGGCAGGGGGTCCACCGGGGAGCTGTTTTTT. It is translated as CASSIGRGSTGELFF.

This chain links TRBV10-1 with TRBJ2-7; TRBD2 matches at 8 bases. The length of the CDR3 is 15 residues. The germline V gene encodes CDR1 WNHNN and CDR2 SYGVQD (reference sequence). V shed 7 bases and J 0 bases; nucleotides not matched to a gene: 8. Here the CDR3 reads CASMCPSGHSYEQYF. DNA for the CDR3: TGCGCCAGCATGTGTCCTAGCGGGCACTCCTACGAGCAGTACTTC.

The chain carries TRBV18 and TRBJ1-5; 7 bases fit TRBD1. The CDR3 spans 15 residues. Trimming at V came to 3 bases and at J to 3 bases, leaving 5 bases not matched to a gene. Germline V lookup: CDR1 KGHSH, CDR2 LQKENI. The CDR3 DNA follows: TGTGCCAGCTCACCTGGGGACAGTTCCAATCAGCCCCAGCATTTT. Residues: CASSPGDSSNQPQHF. The whole variable domain, filled in from reference TRBV18 and TRBJ1-5, reads NAGVMQNPRHLVRRRGQEARLRCSPMKGHSHVYWYRQLPEEGLKFMVYLQKENIIDESGMPKERFSAEFPKEGPSILRIQQVVRGDSAAYFCASSPGDSSNQPQHFGDGTRLSIL.

The V and J genes are TRBV29-1 and TRBJ1-2; the D gene is possibly TRBD1 (5 bases). V lost 2 bases and J lost 8, with 12 bases in between. This CDR3 spans 12 amino acids. Looked up from germline, CDR1 is SQVTM and CDR2 is ANQGSEA. DNA of the CDR3: TGCAGCGTTGAATTGGGGGGAGACGGCTACACCTTC. Its translation is CSVELGGDGYTF.

This rearrangement joins TRBV10-3 to TRBJ2-4; maybe TRBD1 (5 bases). V was clipped by 6 bases and J by 3 bases, with 12 bases between them. Germline CDR1 and CDR2: ENHRY and SYGVKD. This CDR3 has 14 residues. The CDR3 bases are TGTGCCATCAGGGCAGGGATAGACAAAAACATTCAGTACTTC. It encodes CAIRAGIDKNIQYF.

CDR3 bases: TGTGCCTGGGGGAGGCCCGGGGGGTACAATGAGCAGTTCTTC. This gives the protein CAWGRPGGYNEQFF. The chain carries TRBV30 and TRBJ2-1; 7 bases align to TRBD2. Trimming took 5 bases from V and 4 from J; bases not matched to a gene: 8. This CDR3 is 14 amino acids long. The germline CDR1 and CDR2 sequences are GTSNPN and SVGIG (reference sequence).

This sequence joins TRBV6-5 and TRBJ2-3; TRBD2 aligns across 8 bases. CDR1 is MNHEY and CDR2 is SVGAGI in the germline V gene. CDR3 length: 16 amino acids. The J segment lost 4 bases and the V segment lost 2 bases, leaving 8 bases of the junction unmatched. The CDR3 DNA follows: TGTGCCAGCAGTTACGGATTCGGGGGGGCCTCAGATACGCAGTATTTT. Its protein is CASSYGFGGASDTQYF.

The chain employs TRBV19 and TRBJ2-1, with D possibly TRBD1 on 6 matching bases. This CDR3 region has 16 residues. CDR1 and CDR2 from the germline V gene are LNHDA and SQIVND (reference sequence). V was shortened by 3 bases and J by 6 bases, with 18 bases between the two germline ends. For the CDR3, the DNA is TGTGCCAGTAGTATCCGGGCAGGGGTGGCCGTCAATGAGCAGTTCTTC. The encoded protein is CASSIRAGVAVNEQFF.

This clone turned up a few times. V usage is TRBV6-1 and J usage is TRBJ2-5; the D gene is possibly TRBD2 (5 bases). The V end lost 8 bases, the J end lost 2 bases, and 15 bases lay between the germline ends. The CDR3 covers 14 residues. Germline V gene lookup returns CDR1 MNHNS and CDR2 SASEGT. DNA of the CDR3: TGTGCCAGCGGGTTGCCGGGATTTCAAGAGACCCAGTACTTC. This gives the protein CASGLPGFQETQYF.

The genes are TRBV5-1 and TRBJ2-7; 13 nucleotides line up with TRBD2. The V gene's germline CDR1 is SGHRS and CDR2 YFSETQ. The V segment lost 2 bases and the J segment 0 bases; nucleotides outside the gene matches: 5. The CDR3 loop spans 17 amino acids. CDR3 bases: TGCGCCAGCAGCTTCCGGACTAGCGGGGGCAGCTCCTACGAGCAGTACTTC. Protein: CASSFRTSGGSSYEQYF.

V usage is TRBV27 and J usage is TRBJ1-5, with a tentative D call TRBD1 (5 bases). Germline CDR1 reads MNHEY; CDR2 reads SMNVEV (reference sequence). Trimming shortened V by 6 bases and J by 2 bases, and 14 bases separated the two germline ends. The CDR3 extends over 15 amino acids. The CDR3 DNA is TGTGCCAGCAGGTCCCAGGGTTTGGGCAATCAGCCCCAGCATTTT. This sequence encodes CASRSQGLGNQPQHF.

This sequence joins TRBV6-5 and TRBJ1-3; D unresolved. This CDR3 contains 15 residues. Germline V CDR1 and CDR2: MNHEY, SVGAGI. Trimming left V 0 bases short and J 0 bases short, with 6 bases between. This chain's CDR3 is CASSYSYSSGNTIYF. CDR3 coding DNA: TGTGCCAGCAGTTACTCGTACAGCTCTGGAAACACCATATATTTT.

The sample holds one count of this clone. The chain employs TRBV27 and TRBJ2-7, with D perhaps matching TRBD2 (6 bases). The CDR3 is 13 amino acids. Germline-derived CDR1 and CDR2 are MNHEY and SMNVEV (reference sequence). V lost 5 bases and J 7 bases, leaving 15 bases between the germline ends. CDR3 bases: TGTGCCAGCAGTCCGGTCATCGGAGGGGAGCAGTACTTC. Amino acid sequence: CASSPVIGGEQYF.